The clone carrying this T cell receptor beta chain was seen only a few times. A single record per CDR3 protein comes from TCRdb applying MiXCR to the reads. The sample consists of about 180,000 distinct CDR3 sequences, approximately 14% of them appearing once. The data belong to a study of T cell repertoires in cytomegalovirus infection. Study information: CMV infection plus the matching HLA type was flagged by public TCR beta signatures.

Germline lookup yields CDR1 SQVTM and CDR2 ANQGSEA. V was shortened by 7 bases and J by 10 bases, with 14 bases between the two germline ends. The CDR3 is 11 residues long. The TCR was taken from a human donor in good health (CMV status not recorded). Some clones in this sample may be carry-over from other donors' samples. J is TRBJ2-1 and V is TRBV29-1; TRBD1 might be the D (5 bases). The sample consisted of PBMCs. The CDR3 DNA is TGCAGCGCTCAGGGTCCGGACGAGCAGTTCTTC. Its translation is CSAQGPDEQFF.